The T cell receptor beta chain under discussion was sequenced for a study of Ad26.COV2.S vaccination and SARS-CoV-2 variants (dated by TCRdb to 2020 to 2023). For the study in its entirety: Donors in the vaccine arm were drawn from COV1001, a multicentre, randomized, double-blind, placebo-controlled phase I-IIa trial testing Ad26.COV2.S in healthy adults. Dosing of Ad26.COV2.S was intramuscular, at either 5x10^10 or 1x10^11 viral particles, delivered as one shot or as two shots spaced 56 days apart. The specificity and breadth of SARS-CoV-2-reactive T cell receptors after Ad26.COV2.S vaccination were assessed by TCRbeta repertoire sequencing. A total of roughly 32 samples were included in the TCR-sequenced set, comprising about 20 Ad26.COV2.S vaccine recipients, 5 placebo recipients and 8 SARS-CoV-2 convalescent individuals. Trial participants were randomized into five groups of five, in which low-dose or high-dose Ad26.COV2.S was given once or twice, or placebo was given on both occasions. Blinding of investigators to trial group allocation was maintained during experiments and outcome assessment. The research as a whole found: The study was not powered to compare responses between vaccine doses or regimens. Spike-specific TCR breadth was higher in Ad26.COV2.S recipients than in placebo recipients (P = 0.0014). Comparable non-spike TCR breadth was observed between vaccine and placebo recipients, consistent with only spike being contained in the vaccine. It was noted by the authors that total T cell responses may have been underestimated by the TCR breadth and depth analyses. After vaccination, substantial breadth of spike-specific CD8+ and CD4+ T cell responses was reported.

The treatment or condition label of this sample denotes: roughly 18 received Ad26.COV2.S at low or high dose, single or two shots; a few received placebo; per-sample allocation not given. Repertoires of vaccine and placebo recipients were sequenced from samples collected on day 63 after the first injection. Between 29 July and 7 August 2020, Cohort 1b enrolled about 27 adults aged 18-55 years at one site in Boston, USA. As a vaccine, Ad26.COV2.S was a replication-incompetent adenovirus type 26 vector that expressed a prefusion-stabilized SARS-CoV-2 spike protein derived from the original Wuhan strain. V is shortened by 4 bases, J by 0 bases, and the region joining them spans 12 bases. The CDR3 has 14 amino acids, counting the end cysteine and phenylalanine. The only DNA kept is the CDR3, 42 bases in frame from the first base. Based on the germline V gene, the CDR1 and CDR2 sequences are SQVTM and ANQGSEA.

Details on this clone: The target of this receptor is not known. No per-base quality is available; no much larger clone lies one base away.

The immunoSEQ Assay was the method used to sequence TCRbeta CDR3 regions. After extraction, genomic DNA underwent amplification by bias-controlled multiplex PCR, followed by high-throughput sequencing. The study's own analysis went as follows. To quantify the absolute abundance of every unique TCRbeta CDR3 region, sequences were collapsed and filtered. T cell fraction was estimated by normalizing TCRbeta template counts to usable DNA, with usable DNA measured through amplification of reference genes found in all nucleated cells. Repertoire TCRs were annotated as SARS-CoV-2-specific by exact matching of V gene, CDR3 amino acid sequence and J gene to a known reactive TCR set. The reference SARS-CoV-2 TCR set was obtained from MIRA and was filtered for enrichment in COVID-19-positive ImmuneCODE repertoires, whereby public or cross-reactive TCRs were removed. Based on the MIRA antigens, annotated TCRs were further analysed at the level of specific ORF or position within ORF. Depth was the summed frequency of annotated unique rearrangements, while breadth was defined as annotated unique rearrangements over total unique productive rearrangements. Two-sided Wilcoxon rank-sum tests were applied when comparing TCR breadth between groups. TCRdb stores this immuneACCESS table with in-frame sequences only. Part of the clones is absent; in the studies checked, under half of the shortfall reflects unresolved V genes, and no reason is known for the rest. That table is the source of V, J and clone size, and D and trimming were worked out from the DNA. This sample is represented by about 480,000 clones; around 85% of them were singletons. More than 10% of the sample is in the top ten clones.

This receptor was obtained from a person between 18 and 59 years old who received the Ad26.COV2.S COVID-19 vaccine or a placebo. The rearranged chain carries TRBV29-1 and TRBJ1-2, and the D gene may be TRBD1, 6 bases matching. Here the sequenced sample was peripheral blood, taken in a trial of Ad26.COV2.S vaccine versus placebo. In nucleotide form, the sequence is TGCAGCGTTGCAAGACAGGACCCTAACTATGGCTACACCTTC. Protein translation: CSVARQDPNYGYTF.